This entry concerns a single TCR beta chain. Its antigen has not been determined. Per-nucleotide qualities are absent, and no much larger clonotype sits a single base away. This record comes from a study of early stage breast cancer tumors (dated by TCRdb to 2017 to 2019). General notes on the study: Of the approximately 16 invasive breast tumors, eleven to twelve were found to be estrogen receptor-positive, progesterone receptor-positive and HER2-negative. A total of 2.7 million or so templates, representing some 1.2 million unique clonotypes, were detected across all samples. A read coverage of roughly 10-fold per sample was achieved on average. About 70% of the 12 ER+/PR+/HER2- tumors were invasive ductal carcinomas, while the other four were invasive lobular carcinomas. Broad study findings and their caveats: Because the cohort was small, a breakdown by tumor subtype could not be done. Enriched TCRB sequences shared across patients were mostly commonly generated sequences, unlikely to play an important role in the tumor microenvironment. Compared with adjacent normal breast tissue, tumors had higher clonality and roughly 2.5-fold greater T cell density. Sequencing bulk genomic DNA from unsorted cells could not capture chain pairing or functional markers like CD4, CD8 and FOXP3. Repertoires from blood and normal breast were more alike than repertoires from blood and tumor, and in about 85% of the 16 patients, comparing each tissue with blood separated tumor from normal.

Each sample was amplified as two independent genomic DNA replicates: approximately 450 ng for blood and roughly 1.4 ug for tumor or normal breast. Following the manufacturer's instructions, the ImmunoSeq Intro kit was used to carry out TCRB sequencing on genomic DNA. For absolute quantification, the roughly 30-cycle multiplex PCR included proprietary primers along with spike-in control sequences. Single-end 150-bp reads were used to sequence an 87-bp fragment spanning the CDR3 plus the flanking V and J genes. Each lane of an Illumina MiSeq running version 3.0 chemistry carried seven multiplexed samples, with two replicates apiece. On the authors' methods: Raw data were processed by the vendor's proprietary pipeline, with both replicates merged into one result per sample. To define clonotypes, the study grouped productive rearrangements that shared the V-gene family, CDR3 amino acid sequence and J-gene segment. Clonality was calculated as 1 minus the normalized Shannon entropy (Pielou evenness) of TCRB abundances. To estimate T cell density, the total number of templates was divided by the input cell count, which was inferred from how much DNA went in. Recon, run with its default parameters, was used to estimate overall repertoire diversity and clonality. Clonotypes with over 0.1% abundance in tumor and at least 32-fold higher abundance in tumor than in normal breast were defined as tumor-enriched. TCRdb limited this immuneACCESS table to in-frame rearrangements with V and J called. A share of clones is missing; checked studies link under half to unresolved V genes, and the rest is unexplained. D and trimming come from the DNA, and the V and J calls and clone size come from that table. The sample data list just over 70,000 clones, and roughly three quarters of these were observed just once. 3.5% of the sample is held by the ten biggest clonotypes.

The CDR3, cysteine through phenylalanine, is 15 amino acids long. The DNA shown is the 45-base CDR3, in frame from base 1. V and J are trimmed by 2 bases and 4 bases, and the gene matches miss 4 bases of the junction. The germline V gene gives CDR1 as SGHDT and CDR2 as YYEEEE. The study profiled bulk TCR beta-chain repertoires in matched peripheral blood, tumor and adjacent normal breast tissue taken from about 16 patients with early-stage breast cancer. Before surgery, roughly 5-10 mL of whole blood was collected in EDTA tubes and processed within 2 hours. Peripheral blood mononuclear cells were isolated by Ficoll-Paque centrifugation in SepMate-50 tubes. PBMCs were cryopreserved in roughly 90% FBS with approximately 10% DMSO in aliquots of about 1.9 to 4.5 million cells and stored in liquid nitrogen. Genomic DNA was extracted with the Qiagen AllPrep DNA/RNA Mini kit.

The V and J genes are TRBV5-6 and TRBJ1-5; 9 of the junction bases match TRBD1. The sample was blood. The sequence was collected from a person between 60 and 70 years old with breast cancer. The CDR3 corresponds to CASSFWDRDNQPQHF. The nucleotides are TGTGCCAGCAGCTTTTGGGACAGGGATAATCAGCCCCAGCATTTT.